One sample yielded the 2 T cell receptor beta chains listed below, sequenced in a study of cytomegalovirus exposure and HLA in healthy donors. PCR involved 60 Vbeta and 13 Jbeta primers. Data came from immunoSEQ multiplex PCR; TCRdb stores just in-frame clones and leaves some out. The table shows about 89,000 clones, with approximately 80% occurring only once. Sequenced material: PBMCs. All receptors derive from a young man in good health and CMV-seronegative.

Details on this clone: This specimen includes other DNA sequences encoding the same CDR3. The chain carries TRBV11-2 and TRBJ2-7, with TRBD1 as a possible D gene (5 bases). Deletions cut 5 bases from V and 4 bases from J, with 9 bases between. The germline V gene has CDR1 SGHAT and CDR2 FQNNGV. The CDR3 consists of 12 residues. CDR3 in amino acids: CASSHDSYEQYF. The CDR3 DNA sequence: TGTGCCAGCAGCCACGACAGTTACGAGCAGTACTTC.

This chain uses TRBV6-5 with TRBJ2-7, with unresolved D. Per germline, CDR1 MNHEY and CDR2 SVGAGI. The V end was cut by 5 bases, the J end by 0 bases, with 8 bases between. The CDR3 covers 13 residues. In DNA, the CDR3 is TGTGCCAGCAGTGGCCCGGGCTCCTACGAGCAGTACTTC. Translated: CASSGPGSYEQYF.